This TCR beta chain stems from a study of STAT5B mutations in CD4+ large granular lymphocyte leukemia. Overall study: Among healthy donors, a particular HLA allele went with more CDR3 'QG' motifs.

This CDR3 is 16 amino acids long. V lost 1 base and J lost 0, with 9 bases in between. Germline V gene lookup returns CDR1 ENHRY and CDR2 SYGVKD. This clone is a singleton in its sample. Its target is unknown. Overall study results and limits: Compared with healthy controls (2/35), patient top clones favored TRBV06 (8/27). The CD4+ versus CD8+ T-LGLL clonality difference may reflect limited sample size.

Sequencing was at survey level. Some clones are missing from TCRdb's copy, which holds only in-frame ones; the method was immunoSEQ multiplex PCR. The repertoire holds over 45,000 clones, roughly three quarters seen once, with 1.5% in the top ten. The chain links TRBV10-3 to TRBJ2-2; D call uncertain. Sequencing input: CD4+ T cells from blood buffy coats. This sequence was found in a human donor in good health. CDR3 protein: CAISEFEQSNTGELFF. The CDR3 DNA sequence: TGTGCCATCAGTGAGTTCGAACAGTCGAACACCGGGGAGCTGTTTTTT.